One sample yielded the 26 T cell receptor beta chains listed below, sequenced in a study of tumor-infiltrating lymphocytes in localized non-small cell lung cancer. Sequencing used immunoSEQ multiplex PCR; TCRdb keeps in-frame clones, though not all of them. The table records more than 9,500 clones, nearly 85% of them present only once. Input material: uninvolved lung tissue not adjacent to the tumor. These receptors were obtained from a human donor with non-small cell lung cancer.

This clone appeared a single time. The V and J genes are TRBV19 and TRBJ2-2; TRBD1 might be the D (6 bases). This CDR3 region has 15 residues. The germline V and J ends were trimmed by 8 bases and 4 bases, with 17 bases remaining between them. CDR1 is LNHDA and CDR2 is SQIVND in the germline V gene (reference sequence). CDR3 region: CASGPGDRFTGELFF. In DNA, the CDR3 is TGTGCCAGTGGGCCCGGTGACAGGTTCACCGGGGAGCTGTTTTTT.

This clone was detected only once. The chain couples TRBV2 to TRBJ1-5; D call uncertain. This CDR3 contains 14 residues. The germline gives CDR1 SNHLY, CDR2 FYNNEI. Trimming stripped 4 bases from V and 2 bases from J, with 9 bases between. The CDR3 reads CASSVGMGNQPQHF. The CDR3 region has the DNA TGTGCCAGCAGTGTGGGCATGGGCAATCAGCCCCAGCATTTT.

The V gene is TRBV6-1, the J gene TRBJ1-1, with TRBD1 matching over 8 bases. Germline trimming cut 9 bases from V and 2 bases from J; bases unmatched to any gene: 8. The length of the CDR3 is 14 residues. The V gene's germline CDR1 is MNHNS and CDR2 SASEGT. CDR3 region: CASMPGGRNTEAFF. The CDR3 nucleotides are TGTGCCAGTATGCCAGGGGGCCGAAACACTGAAGCTTTCTTT.

The chain joins TRBV10-2 to TRBJ1-6, with D perhaps TRBD1 (5 bases). This CDR3 has 14 amino acids. Trimming stripped 3 bases from V and 7 bases from J, with 10 bases between. Germline V lookup: CDR1 WSHSY, CDR2 SAAADI. As DNA, the CDR3 is TGCGCCAGCAGTGACCAGGGCTTCAATTCACCCCTCCACTTT. Translated, it gives CASSDQGFNSPLHF.

The CDR3 region is CSVEEGPGGYTF. DNA of the CDR3: TGCAGCGTTGAGGAGGGGCCGGGCGGCTACACCTTC. The chain carries TRBV29-1 and TRBJ1-2; tentative D call: TRBD1 (5 bases). Germline CDR1 reads SQVTM; CDR2 reads ANQGSEA. The CDR3 extends over 12 amino acids. V gave up 3 bases and J gave up 8 bases, with 13 bases separating them.

The chain joins TRBV6-5 to TRBJ2-7, with 7 bases lining up with TRBD1. The CDR3 sequence is 14 residues long. After removal of 4 bases from V and 2 bases from J, the junction contained 5 bases not matched to a gene. CDR1 and CDR2 from the germline V gene are MNHEY and SVGAGI. CDR3 sequence (DNA): TGTGCCAGCAGTTTTAAGGGGGCTACCTACGAGCAGTACTTC. This sequence encodes CASSFKGATYEQYF.

V usage is TRBV11-2 and J usage is TRBJ1-2; 7 bases line up with TRBD1. V lost 5 bases to trimming and J lost 8 bases; unmatched junction nucleotides: 11. The CDR3 sequence is 14 residues long. The germline gives CDR1 SGHAT, CDR2 FQNNGV. The CDR3 sequence: CASSPGGEGGGYTF. CDR3 DNA sequence: TGTGCCAGCAGCCCAGGGGGGGAGGGTGGCGGCTACACCTTC.

This chain uses TRBV19 with TRBJ1-4; possibly TRBD1 for D (5 bases). V was shortened by 3 bases and J by 3 bases, with 11 bases between the two germline ends. Germline CDR1 LNHDA, CDR2 SQIVND (reference sequence). The CDR3 consists of 15 residues. CDR3 residues: CASSMKGLPNEKLFF. CDR3 sequence (DNA): TGTGCCAGTAGTATGAAGGGACTCCCTAATGAAAAACTGTTTTTT.

This clone was detected only once. V is TRBV6-6 and J is TRBJ1-1; no firm D call. The CDR3 runs 15 residues. Germline V gene lookup returns CDR1 MNHNY and CDR2 SVGAGI (reference sequence). V was trimmed by 2 bases and J by 0 bases, leaving 10 bases between them. CDR3 coding DNA: TGTGCCAGCAGTTACACGGAATACATGAACACTGAAGCTTTCTTT. Encoded protein: CASSYTEYMNTEAFF.

The genes are TRBV19 and TRBJ1-2; 8 nucleotides match TRBD1. Germline CDR1 and CDR2: LNHDA and SQIVND (reference sequence). The V gene end was trimmed by 4 bases and the J gene end by 2 bases; junction bases not matched to a gene: 6. The CDR3 spans 15 residues. The CDR3 DNA is TGTGCCAGTAGTACACCGGGACAGGAGAACTATGGCTACACCTTC. Amino acids: CASSTPGQENYGYTF.

This chain connects TRBV19 to TRBJ2-5, with D unclear. V lost 2 bases, J lost 4 bases, and 5 bases lay in between. CDR1 is LNHDA and CDR2 is SQIVND in the germline V gene (reference sequence). The CDR3 is 12 amino acids. CDR3 in DNA: TGTGCCAGTAGTATAAGAGGAGAGACCCAGTACTTC. Its translation: CASSIRGETQYF.

The V and J genes are TRBV19 and TRBJ1-5, with a tentative D call TRBD1 (6 bases). The CDR3 is 16 residues long. The germline V and J ends were trimmed by 4 bases and 7 bases, with 20 bases remaining between them. Germline CDR1 and CDR2: LNHDA and SQIVND (reference sequence). CDR3 in DNA: TGTGCCAGTAGTAACCCACAGGGAATTTTTTTACAGCCCCAGCATTTT. Residues: CASSNPQGIFLQPQHF.

V usage is TRBV10-1 and J usage is TRBJ2-3; TRBD1 is a possible D gene (6 bases). V was trimmed by 0 bases and J by 3 bases, leaving 10 bases between them. CDR1 is WNHNN, CDR2 SYGVQD, per germline (reference sequence). The length of the CDR3 is 15 residues. The DNA for the CDR3 is TGCGCCAGCAGTGAGTCAGGACAGTATACAGATACGCAGTATTTT. Its protein is CASSESGQYTDTQYF.

V usage is TRBV2 and J usage is TRBJ1-1, with 7 bases lining up with TRBD1. CDR1 is SNHLY, CDR2 FYNNEI, per germline. This CDR3 is built from 13 residues. V lost 10 bases and J lost 0; bases outside the gene matches: 5. CDR3 sequence reads: CATEGALNTEAFF. Here the CDR3 DNA reads TGTGCCACGGAGGGGGCACTGAACACTGAAGCTTTCTTT.

This chain connects TRBV4-2 to TRBJ1-1, with D perhaps matching TRBD1 (5 bases). This CDR3 is 14 amino acids long. The germline V and J ends were trimmed by 0 bases and 6 bases, with 11 bases remaining between them. CDR1 and CDR2 from the germline V gene are LGHNA and YNFKEQ. This chain's CDR3 is CASSQDPQAPEAFF. CDR3 DNA: TGTGCCAGCAGCCAAGACCCACAGGCCCCTGAAGCTTTCTTT.

The chain has TRBV7-2 and TRBJ2-5; D is perhaps TRBD2 (5 bases). The germline V gene has CDR1 SGHTA and CDR2 FQGNSA. This CDR3 is 16 amino acids long. Trimming removed 5 bases from V and 6 bases from J, with 22 bases in between. Here the CDR3 DNA reads TGTGCCAGCAGCCCGGTCGGCCGTCTGCCGGGGAAGACCCAGTACTTC. This codes for CASSPVGRLPGKTQYF.

J is TRBJ2-2 and V is TRBV19; D might be TRBD2 (7 bases). CDR3 size: 17 residues. V was cut by 1 base and J by 5 bases, with 17 bases left in between. Germline CDR1 is LNHDA and CDR2 is SQIVND (reference sequence). The CDR3 DNA reads TGTGCCAGTAGTATAGGTAGAGGGGGGGCCGAGACCGGGGAGCTGTTTTTT. It codes for CASSIGRGGAETGELFF.

In this sample, this clone turned up once. V and J are TRBV9 and TRBJ2-1; no clear D gene. The CDR3 is 16 residues long. The germline V gene encodes CDR1 SGDLS and CDR2 YYNGEE. Trimming left V 3 bases short and J 0 bases short, with 13 bases between. The CDR3 loop is CASSDPAANSYNEQFF. The CDR3 region has the DNA TGTGCCAGCAGCGACCCCGCTGCAAACTCCTACAATGAGCAGTTCTTC.

J is TRBJ1-3 and V is TRBV6-5, with TRBD1 as a possible D gene (6 bases). Germline V gene data show CDR1 as MNHEY and CDR2 as SVGAGI. V was pared by 6 bases and J by 0 bases, with 12 bases between. CDR3 length: 15 amino acids. Here the CDR3 DNA reads TGTGCCAGCAGCCAGGACAGCGTCTCTGGAAACACCATATATTTT. It specifies CASSQDSVSGNTIYF.

V usage is TRBV2 and J usage is TRBJ1-1; the D gene is possibly TRBD1 (6 bases). V lost 11 bases, J lost 2 bases, and 9 bases lay in between. Germline CDR1 is SNHLY and CDR2 is FYNNEI. CDR3 length equals 11 residues. The CDR3 is CAARGNTEAFF. CDR3 coding DNA: TGTGCCGCCAGGGGTAACACTGAAGCTTTCTTT. The variable domain in full, completed from reference TRBV2 and TRBJ1-1, reads EPEVTQTPSHQVTQMGQEVILRCVPISNHLYFYWYRQILGQKVEFLVSFYNNEISEKSEIFDDQFSVERPDGSNFTLKIRSTKLEDSAMYFCAARGNTEAFFGQGTRLTVV.

This clone was picked up one time. The V gene is TRBV5-1, the J gene TRBJ1-6; 9 bases align to TRBD1. Trimming at V came to 4 bases and at J to 6 bases, leaving 5 bases not matched to a gene. Germline assignment: CDR1 SGHRS and CDR2 YFSETQ. This CDR3 region has 15 residues. CDR3 in amino acids: CASSGDRAGNSPLHF. CDR3 coding DNA: TGCGCCAGCAGCGGGGACAGGGCCGGTAATTCACCCCTCCACTTT.

V and J are TRBV7-9 and TRBJ2-5; the D is unclear. The CDR3 loop spans 14 amino acids. The germline V and J ends were trimmed by 2 bases and 5 bases, with 12 bases remaining between them. Germline CDR1 SEHNR, CDR2 FQNEAQ (reference sequence). The CDR3, as DNA: TGTGCCAGCAGCTTAATCCCCCGACTGGAGACCCAGTACTTC. It specifies CASSLIPRLETQYF.

The chain joins TRBV6-1 to TRBJ2-7; no clear D. Germline V lookup: CDR1 MNHNS, CDR2 SASEGT. Trimming left V 5 bases short and J 2 bases short, with 16 bases between. This CDR3 has 15 residues. This CDR3 reads CASSSFDTPPYEQYF. The CDR3, as DNA: TGTGCCAGCAGTTCCTTTGACACCCCTCCCTACGAGCAGTACTTC.

This chain uses TRBV6-5 with TRBJ2-7, with TRBD1 as a possible D gene (7 bases). The V end was cut by 7 bases, the J end by 7 bases, with 17 bases between. Germline CDR1 reads MNHEY; CDR2 reads SVGAGI. This CDR3 is built from 13 residues. DNA of the CDR3: TGTGCCAGCACCCAGACAGGGACTGGGGAGCAGTACTTC. Residues: CASTQTGTGEQYF.

The chain employs TRBV4-1 and TRBJ1-1; D is uncertain. Germline V gene sequence: CDR1 MGHRA, CDR2 YSYEKL. V shed 8 bases and J shed 2 bases, with 12 bases lying between them. The CDR3 spans 13 residues. The CDR3 is CASGPVENTEAFF. The CDR3 DNA reads as TGCGCCAGCGGCCCCGTGGAAAACACTGAAGCTTTCTTT.

This chain uses TRBV10-3 with TRBJ1-1; D might be TRBD1 (5 bases). Per germline, CDR1 ENHRY and CDR2 SYGVKD. The CDR3 totals 14 residues. V was pared by 2 bases and J by 2 bases, with 9 bases between. CDR3 protein: CAISEKTENTEAFF. The CDR3 region has the DNA TGTGCCATCAGTGAGAAGACAGAAAACACTGAAGCTTTCTTT.